This TCR beta chain was documented in a study of T-cell reconstitution after alpha-beta-depleted transplantation in children. Turning to this clonotype: Its antigen is undetermined.

The CDR3 sequence is 14 residues long. The germline V gene has CDR1 MNHEY and CDR2 SVGEGT. Trimming pared 6 bases from V and 7 bases from J, leaving 16 bases between. Unique molecular identifiers were incorporated during preparation of the TCRbeta library. From the PCR reads, TCRdb called clonotypes with MiXCR, one entry per CDR3 protein. The data show fewer than 750,000 distinct CDR3 sequences, 25% to 30% seen once. Findings and caveats of the study: The high TCRbeta diversity at day 60 in some patients came from surviving recipient T cells and thymic progenitors. Approximately two months post-transplant, alpha-beta T cells reportedly originated from several hundred expanded graft clones. Fresh T-cell production supplied most of the T-cell counts and diversity seen one year after transplant.

This receptor was taken from a boy in the first two years of life with Wiskott-Aldrich syndrome, due to receive a stem cell transplant. Material: PBMCs, obtained before TCRalphabeta/CD19-depleted stem cell transplant. This sequence joins TRBV6-2 or TRBV6-3 and TRBJ1-5; D is possibly TRBD1 (5 bases). DNA of the CDR3: TGTGCCAGCAGCTCCCTAGGGGTTCGGCAGCCCCAGCATTTT. Its protein product is CASSSLGVRQPQHF.